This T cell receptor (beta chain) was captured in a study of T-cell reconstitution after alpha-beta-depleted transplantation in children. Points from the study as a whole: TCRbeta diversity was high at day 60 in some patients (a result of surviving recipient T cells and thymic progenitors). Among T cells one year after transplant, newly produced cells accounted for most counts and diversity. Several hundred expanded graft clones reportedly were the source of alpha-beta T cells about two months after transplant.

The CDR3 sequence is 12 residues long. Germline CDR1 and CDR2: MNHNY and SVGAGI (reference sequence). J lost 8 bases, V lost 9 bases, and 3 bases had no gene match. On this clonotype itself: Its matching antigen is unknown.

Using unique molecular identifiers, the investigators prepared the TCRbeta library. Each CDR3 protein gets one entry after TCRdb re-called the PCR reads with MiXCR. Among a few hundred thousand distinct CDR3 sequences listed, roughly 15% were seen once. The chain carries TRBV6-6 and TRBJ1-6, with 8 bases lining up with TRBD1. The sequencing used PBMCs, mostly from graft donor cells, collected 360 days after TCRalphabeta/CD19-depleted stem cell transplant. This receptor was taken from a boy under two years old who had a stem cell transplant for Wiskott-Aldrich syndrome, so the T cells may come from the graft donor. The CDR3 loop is CASRTGYSPLHF. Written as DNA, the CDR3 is TGTGCCAGTAGGACAGGGTATTCACCCCTCCACTTT.